The 22 T cell receptor beta chains listed next were all sequenced from one sample in a study of response to subunit inactivated influenza vaccine. A single record per CDR3 protein comes from TCRdb applying MiXCR to the RT-PCR reads. The sample consists of hundreds of thousands of distinct CDR3 sequences, 11% of them appearing once. These data were also reused for a study on T cells expressing NK-cell markers. According to that study: The TCR beta cDNA came from 5'RACE template switching with UMIs.

Sample: PBMCs from blood, taken on the day of vaccination. Receptors originate from a man aged 50-59 years who received an inactivated influenza vaccine.

This clonotype occurred many times. The V gene is TRBV24-1, the J gene TRBJ2-1; 10 nucleotides match TRBD2. The V and J ends lost 0 bases and 7 bases, in that order; junction bases with no gene match: 5. Germline CDR1 reads KGHDR; CDR2 reads SFDVKD. The CDR3 contains 16 residues. The CDR3 here is CATSDLGSGRVNEQFF. In DNA form, the CDR3 reads TGTGCCACCAGTGATTTGGGCAGCGGGAGGGTAAATGAGCAGTTCTTC.

This clonotype was recorded at least ten times. In nucleotides, the CDR3 is TGTGCCAGCAGCTTAGATCCGACTAGCGGGGGGAATAATGAGCAGTTCTTC. Translating it yields CASSLDPTSGGNNEQFF. The chain carries TRBV11-2 and TRBJ2-1; TRBD2 matches 13 bases. The V gene's germline CDR1 is SGHAT and CDR2 FQNNGV. V lost 0 bases, J lost 7 bases, and 6 bases stayed unmatched. This CDR3 comprises 17 residues.

This clonotype has a handful of counts. The rearrangement joins TRBV20-1 to TRBJ2-1; TRBD1 agrees at 7 bases. V dropped 3 bases and J dropped 8; count of bases not matched to a gene: 7. Germline V gene lookup returns CDR1 DFQATT and CDR2 SNEGSKA (reference sequence). This CDR3 is 13 amino acids long. The CDR3 here is CSASERTGYEQFF. For the CDR3, the DNA is TGCAGTGCTAGTGAAAGGACAGGATATGAGCAGTTCTTC.

This chain uses TRBV9 with TRBJ2-2; 8 bases match TRBD1. Germline assignment: CDR1 SGDLS and CDR2 YYNGEE. J gave up 7 bases and V 4 bases, and 6 bases lay outside the gene matches. CDR3 length: 14 amino acids. The CDR3 spells CASSYDRGGGELFF. DNA of the CDR3: TGTGCCAGCAGCTACGACAGGGGAGGCGGGGAGCTGTTTTTT. Full variable domain (missing parts from reference TRBV9 and TRBJ2-2): DSGVTQTPKHLITATGQRVTLRCSPRSGDLSVYWYQQSLDQGLQFLIQYYNGEERAKGNILERFSAQQFPDLHSELNLSSLELGDSALYFCASSYDRGGGELFFGEGSRLTVL.

This clonotype was detected a few times. The chain employs TRBV7-2 and TRBJ1-6; D not resolved. This CDR3 has 15 residues. Germline assignment: CDR1 SGHTA and CDR2 FQGNSA. Trimming cost V 2 bases and J 4 bases, with 9 bases left between them. Here the CDR3 reads CASSLTGRYNSPLHF. The DNA for the CDR3 is TGTGCCAGCAGCTTAACCGGACGTTATAATTCACCCCTCCACTTT.

The CDR3 protein is CASSPSIYGYTF. CDR3 in DNA: TGTGCCAGCAGTCCGTCGATCTATGGCTACACCTTC. The genes are TRBV28 and TRBJ1-2; unclear D gene. In germline, CDR1 is MDHEN, CDR2 SYDVKM. This CDR3 contains 12 residues. V gave up 5 bases and J gave up 4 bases, with 8 bases separating them.

This clonotype was recorded at least ten times. The chain joins TRBV20-1 to TRBJ2-1; 9 positions agree with TRBD2. The V segment lost 6 bases and the J segment 3 bases; nucleotides outside the gene matches: 3. The CDR3 has 13 amino acids. Germline V gives CDR1 DFQATT, CDR2 SNEGSKA (reference sequence). CDR3 bases: TGCAGTGCCCTTAGCGGGAGCTACAATGAGCAGTTCTTC. As protein: CSALSGSYNEQFF.

This chain joins TRBV19 and TRBJ2-1; 9 bases agree with TRBD1. In germline, CDR1 is LNHDA, CDR2 SQIVND (reference sequence). The J segment lost 10 bases and the V segment lost 2 bases, leaving 3 bases of the junction unmatched. The CDR3 totals 13 residues. Here the CDR3 reads CASSINRGPEQFF. CDR3 bases: TGTGCCAGTAGTATAAACAGGGGGCCAGAGCAGTTCTTC.

The CDR3 loop reads CASSLLMTGELFF. The CDR3 coding sequence is TGCGCCAGCAGCTTGTTGATGACCGGGGAGCTGTTTTTT. The genes are TRBV5-1 and TRBJ2-2; D gene unclear. Deletions cut 1 base from V and 5 bases from J, with 6 bases between. The CDR3 has 13 residues. Per the germline V gene, CDR1 is SGHRS and CDR2 is YFSETQ. Supplemented by reference TRBV5-1 and TRBJ2-2, the full variable domain reads KAGVTQTPRYLIKTRGQQVTLSCSPISGHRSVSWYQQTPGQGLQFLFEYFSETQRNKGNFPGRFSGRQFSNSRSEMNVSTLELGDSALYLCASSLLMTGELFFGEGSRLTVL.

This clonotype was seen more than once but under ten times. This chain uses TRBV29-1 with TRBJ1-5, with TRBD1 matching 10 bases. The CDR3 has 14 amino acids. The germline V gene encodes CDR1 SQVTM and CDR2 ANQGSEA. V lost 5 bases to trimming and J lost 4 bases; unmatched junction nucleotides: 5. Here the CDR3 DNA reads TGCAGCGTTAGGGACAGGGGTCAAAATCAGCCCCAGCATTTT. It encodes CSVRDRGQNQPQHF. Supplemented by reference TRBV29-1 and TRBJ1-5, the full variable domain reads SAVISQKPSRDICQRGTSLTIQCQVDSQVTMMFWYRQQPGQSLTLIATANQGSEATYESGFVIDKFPISRPNLTFSTLTVSNMSPEDSSIYLCSVRDRGQNQPQHFGDGTRLSIL.

The chain is built from TRBV5-1 and TRBJ2-3, with TRBD2 identical over 8 bases. CDR1 and CDR2 from the germline V gene are SGHRS and YFSETQ. After removal of 0 bases from V and 3 bases from J, the junction contained 6 bases not matched to a gene. CDR3 length: 16 amino acids. The CDR3 sequence is CASSLDGRGATDTQYF. CDR3 DNA: TGCGCCAGCAGCTTGGATGGGCGGGGGGCGACAGATACGCAGTATTTT.

DNA for the CDR3: TGCGCCAGCAGCCAAGACCGACAGGGCGGCACTGAAGCTTTCTTT. As protein: CASSQDRQGGTEAFF. The chain joins TRBV4-3 to TRBJ1-1, with TRBD1 matching 7 bases. The CDR3 extends over 15 amino acids. CDR1 LGHNA and CDR2 YSLEER come from the germline V gene. The trim removed 0 bases at V and 4 bases at J, leaving 5 bases unmatched.

This clonotype came up a few times. The V call is TRBV5-1, the J call TRBJ1-2; tentatively, D is TRBD1 (5 bases). The V end was cut by 0 bases, the J end by 8 bases, with 14 bases between. The CDR3 contains 14 residues. Germline V gene sequence: CDR1 SGHRS, CDR2 YFSETQ. As DNA, the CDR3 is TGCGCCAGCAGCTTGGGACAGAGGCCGGGGGGCTACACCTTC. Its protein is CASSLGQRPGGYTF.

V and J are TRBV7-2 and TRBJ2-1; either TRBD1 or TRBD2 may fit D (5 bases each). The CDR3 spans 15 residues. CDR1 is SGHTA and CDR2 is FQGNSA in the germline V gene. Trimming left V 2 bases short and J 2 bases short, with 10 bases between. CDR3 amino acids: CASSLNGAPYNEQFF. DNA for the CDR3: TGTGCCAGCAGCTTAAACGGGGCGCCCTACAATGAGCAGTTCTTC. Supplemented by reference TRBV7-2 and TRBJ2-1, the full variable domain reads GAGVSQSPSNKVTEKGKDVELRCDPISGHTALYWYRQSLGQGLEFLIYFQGNSAPDKSGLPSDRFSAERTGGSVSTLTIQRTQQEDSAVYLCASSLNGAPYNEQFFGPGTRLTVL.

This clonotype has more than one count but fewer than ten. This chain joins TRBV12-3 or TRBV12-4 and TRBJ1-4; D remains unclear. The CDR3 has 12 amino acids. V gave up 4 bases and J gave up 6 bases, with 6 bases separating them. CDR3 residues: CASSWGYEKLFF. The CDR3 bases are TGTGCCAGCAGTTGGGGTTATGAAAAACTGTTTTTT.

In its sample, this clonotype was seen a few times. Germline and junction disagree at one end, which may indicate a read error. This chain uses TRBV28 with TRBJ2-7; TRBD2 matches 7 bases. The CDR3 has 13 amino acids. CDR1 MDHEN and CDR2 SYDVKM come from the germline V gene. CDR3 nucleotide sequence: TGTGCCAGCAGTTTAGGCCTAGCGGACCAGTTGGGCTTC. This codes for CASSLGLADQLGF. The full variable domain, rest sourced from reference TRBV28 and TRBJ2-7, is DVKVTQSSRYLVKRTGEKVFLECVQDMDHENMFWYRQDPGLGLRLIYFSYDVKMKEKGDIPEGYSVSREKKERFSLILESASTNQTSMYLCASSLGLADQLGFGPGTRLTVT.

The DNA of the CDR3 is TGTGCCAGCACCCGACAGTACGGGTCCTACGAGCAGTACTTC. Translated, it gives CASTRQYGSYEQYF. J is TRBJ2-7 and V is TRBV7-2; a possible D gene is TRBD1 (5 bases). The germline CDR1 and CDR2 sequences are SGHTA and FQGNSA. The CDR3 is 14 amino acids. The V end was cut by 7 bases, the J end by 1 base, with 14 bases between.

V and J are TRBV6-5 and TRBJ1-2, with D uncertain. CDR1 and CDR2 (germline): MNHEY, SVGAGI. This CDR3 is built from 16 residues. V dropped 4 bases and J dropped 3 bases, with 18 bases sitting between them. CDR3 DNA sequence: TGTGCCAGCAGTTCTGTAGACCCACGCGGTTACTATGGCTACACCTTC. Protein: CASSSVDPRGYYGYTF.

This sequence joins TRBV18 and TRBJ2-3, with TRBD1 matching over 12 bases. The CDR3 consists of 15 residues. The V gene's germline CDR1 is KGHSH and CDR2 LQKENI. With V trimmed by 2 bases and J by 7 bases, 4 bases remained unmatched. Here the CDR3 DNA reads TGTGCCAGCTCACCAGGGACAGGGGGCCCGAATACGCAGTATTTT. Encoded protein: CASSPGTGGPNTQYF. Supplemented by reference TRBV18 and TRBJ2-3, the full variable domain reads NAGVMQNPRHLVRRRGQEARLRCSPMKGHSHVYWYRQLPEEGLKFMVYLQKENIIDESGMPKERFSAEFPKEGPSILRIQQVVRGDSAAYFCASSPGTGGPNTQYFGPGTRLTVL.

V and J are TRBV20-1 and TRBJ2-7; D is uncertain. Germline values: CDR1 DFQATT, CDR2 SNEGSKA (reference sequence). The germline V and J ends were trimmed by 3 bases and 0 bases, with 18 bases remaining between them. The CDR3 has 16 amino acids. Written as DNA, the CDR3 is TGCAGTGCTAGGGGCTTCCCGCGGTCCGACTCCTACGAGCAGTACTTC. This encodes CSARGFPRSDSYEQYF.

This sequence joins TRBV11-1 and TRBJ2-1; 10 bases are a match to TRBD2. This CDR3 contains 18 residues. CDR1 SGHAT and CDR2 FQDESV come from the germline V gene (reference sequence). Losses at the gene ends were 3 bases for V and 7 bases for J; bases not matched to a gene: 15. The CDR3, as DNA: TGTGCCAGCAGCTTCATCAGCGGTCTAGCGGGAGCGGATAATGAGCAGTTCTTC. It yields the protein CASSFISGLAGADNEQFF.

This clonotype was observed many times. For the CDR3, the DNA is TGTGCCTGGAGTGTACTGTCAGGGGCTGGGGCCAACGTCCTGACTTTC. This sequence encodes CAWSVLSGAGANVLTF. V gene TRBV30 combines with J gene TRBJ2-6, with D tentatively TRBD1 (6 bases). CDR3 size: 16 residues. The germline CDR1 and CDR2 sequences are GTSNPN and SVGIG (reference sequence). V lost 0 bases and J 2 bases, leaving 11 bases between the germline ends.